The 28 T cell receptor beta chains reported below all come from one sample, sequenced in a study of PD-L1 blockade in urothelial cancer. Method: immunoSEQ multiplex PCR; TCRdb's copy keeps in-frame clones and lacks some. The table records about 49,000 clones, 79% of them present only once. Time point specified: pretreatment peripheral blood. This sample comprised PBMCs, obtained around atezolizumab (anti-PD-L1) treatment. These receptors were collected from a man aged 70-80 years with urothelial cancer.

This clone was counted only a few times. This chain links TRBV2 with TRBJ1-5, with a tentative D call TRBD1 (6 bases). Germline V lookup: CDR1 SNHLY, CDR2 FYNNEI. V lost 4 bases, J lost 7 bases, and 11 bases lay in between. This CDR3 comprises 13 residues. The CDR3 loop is CASSVGGQQPQHF. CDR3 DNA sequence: TGTGCCAGCAGTGTGGGGGGGCAGCAGCCCCAGCATTTT.

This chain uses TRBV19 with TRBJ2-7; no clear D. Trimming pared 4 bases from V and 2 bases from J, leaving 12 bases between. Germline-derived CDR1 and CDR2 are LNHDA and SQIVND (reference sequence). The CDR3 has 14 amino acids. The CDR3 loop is CASSKLLLTYEQYF. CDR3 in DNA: TGTGCCAGTAGTAAATTACTACTCACCTACGAGCAGTACTTC.

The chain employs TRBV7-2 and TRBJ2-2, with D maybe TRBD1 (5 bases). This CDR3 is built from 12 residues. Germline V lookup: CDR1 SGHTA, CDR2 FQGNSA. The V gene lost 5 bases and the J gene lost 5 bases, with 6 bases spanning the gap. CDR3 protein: CASSRQTGELFF. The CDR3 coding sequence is TGTGCCAGCAGCCGACAGACCGGGGAGCTGTTTTTT.

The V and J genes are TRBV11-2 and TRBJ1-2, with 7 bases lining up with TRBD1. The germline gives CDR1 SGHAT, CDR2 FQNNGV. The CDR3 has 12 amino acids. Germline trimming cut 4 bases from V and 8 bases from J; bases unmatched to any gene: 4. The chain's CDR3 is CASSSTGDGYTF. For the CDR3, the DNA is TGTGCCAGCAGCTCCACAGGGGACGGCTACACCTTC.

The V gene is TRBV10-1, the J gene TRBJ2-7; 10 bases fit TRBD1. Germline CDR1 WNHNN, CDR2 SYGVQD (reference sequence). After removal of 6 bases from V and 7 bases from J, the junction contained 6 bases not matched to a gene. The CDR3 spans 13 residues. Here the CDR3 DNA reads TGCGCCAGCAGCGACAGGGGGCCGGAGGAGCAGTACTTC. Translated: CASSDRGPEEQYF.

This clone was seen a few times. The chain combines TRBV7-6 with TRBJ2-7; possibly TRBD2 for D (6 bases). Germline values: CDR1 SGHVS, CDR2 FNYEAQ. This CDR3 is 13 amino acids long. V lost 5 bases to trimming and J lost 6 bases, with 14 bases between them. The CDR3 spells CASSGTELGEQYF. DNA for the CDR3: TGTGCCAGCAGCGGGACTGAGTTGGGCGAGCAGTACTTC.

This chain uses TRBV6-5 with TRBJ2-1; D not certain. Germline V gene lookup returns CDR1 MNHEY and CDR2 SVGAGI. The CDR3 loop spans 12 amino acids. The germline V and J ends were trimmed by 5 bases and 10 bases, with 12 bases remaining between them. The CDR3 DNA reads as TGTGCCAGCAGTCCCCTAGTCGGAGAGCAGTTCTTC. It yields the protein CASSPLVGEQFF.

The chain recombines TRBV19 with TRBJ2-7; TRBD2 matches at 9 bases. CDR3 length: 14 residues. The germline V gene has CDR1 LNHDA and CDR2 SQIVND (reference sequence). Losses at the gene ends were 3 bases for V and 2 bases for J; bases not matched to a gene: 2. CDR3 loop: CASSMTSGAYEQYF. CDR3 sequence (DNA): TGTGCCAGTAGTATGACTAGCGGTGCCTACGAGCAGTACTTC.

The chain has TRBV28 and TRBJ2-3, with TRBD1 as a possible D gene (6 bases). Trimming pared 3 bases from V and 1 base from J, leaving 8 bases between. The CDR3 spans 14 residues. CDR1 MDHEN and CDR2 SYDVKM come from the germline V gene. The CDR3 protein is CASSLNRGTDTQYF. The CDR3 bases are TGTGCCAGCAGTTTGAACAGGGGCACAGATACGCAGTATTTT.

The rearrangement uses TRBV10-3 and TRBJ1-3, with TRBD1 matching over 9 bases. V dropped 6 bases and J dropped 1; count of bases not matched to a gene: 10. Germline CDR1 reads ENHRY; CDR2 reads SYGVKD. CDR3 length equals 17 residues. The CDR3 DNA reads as TGTGCCATCAGATCCGGGACAGGGATGGGTTCTGGAAACACCATATATTTT. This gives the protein CAIRSGTGMGSGNTIYF.

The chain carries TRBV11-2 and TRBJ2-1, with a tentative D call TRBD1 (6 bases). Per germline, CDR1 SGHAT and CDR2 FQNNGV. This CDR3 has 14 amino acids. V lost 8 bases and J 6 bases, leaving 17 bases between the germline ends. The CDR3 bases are TGTGCCAGCGGGTTCCCCGGGACAAGCAATGAGCAGTTCTTC. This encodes CASGFPGTSNEQFF.

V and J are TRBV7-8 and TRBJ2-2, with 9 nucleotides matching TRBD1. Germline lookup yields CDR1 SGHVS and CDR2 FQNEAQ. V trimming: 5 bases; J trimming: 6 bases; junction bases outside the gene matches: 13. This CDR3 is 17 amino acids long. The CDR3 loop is CASSTWPRTGVAGELFF. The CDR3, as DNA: TGTGCCAGCAGCACATGGCCCAGGACAGGGGTGGCCGGGGAGCTGTTTTTT. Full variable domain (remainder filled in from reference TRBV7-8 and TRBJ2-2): GAGVSQSPRYKVAKRGQDVALRCDPISGHVSLFWYQQALGQGPEFLTYFQNEAQLDKSGLPSDRFFAERPEGSVSTLKIQRTQQEDSAVYLCASSTWPRTGVAGELFFGEGSRLTVL.

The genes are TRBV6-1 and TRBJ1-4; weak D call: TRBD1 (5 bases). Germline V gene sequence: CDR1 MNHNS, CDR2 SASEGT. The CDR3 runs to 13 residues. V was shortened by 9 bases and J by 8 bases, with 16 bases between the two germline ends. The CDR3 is CASRDSRTEKLFF. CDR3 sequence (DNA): TGTGCCAGTCGGGACTCTCGAACGGAAAAACTGTTTTTT.

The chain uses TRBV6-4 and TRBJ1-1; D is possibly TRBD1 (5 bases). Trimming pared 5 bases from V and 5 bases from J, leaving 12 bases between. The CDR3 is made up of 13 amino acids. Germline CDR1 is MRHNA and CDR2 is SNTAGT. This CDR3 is CASSPYAGTEAFF. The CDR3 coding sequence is TGTGCCAGCAGTCCCTACGCAGGGACTGAAGCTTTCTTT.

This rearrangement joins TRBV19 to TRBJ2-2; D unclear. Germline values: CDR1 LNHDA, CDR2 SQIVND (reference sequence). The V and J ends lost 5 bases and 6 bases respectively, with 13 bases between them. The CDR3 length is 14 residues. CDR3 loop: CASSAQTISGELFF. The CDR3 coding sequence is TGTGCCAGTAGTGCCCAAACTATATCCGGGGAGCTGTTTTTT.

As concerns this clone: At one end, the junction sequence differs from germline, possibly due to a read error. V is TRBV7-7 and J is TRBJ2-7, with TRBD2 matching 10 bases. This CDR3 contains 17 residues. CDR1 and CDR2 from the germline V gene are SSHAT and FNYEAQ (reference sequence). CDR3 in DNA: TGTGCTAGCAGCCCTAACGTTTGGGCTAGCGGGAGTAGCGAGCAGTACTTC. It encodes CASSPNVWASGSSEQYF.

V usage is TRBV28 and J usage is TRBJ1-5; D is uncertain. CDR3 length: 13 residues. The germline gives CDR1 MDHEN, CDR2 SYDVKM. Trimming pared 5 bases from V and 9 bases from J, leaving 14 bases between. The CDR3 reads CASSLGYEGPQHF. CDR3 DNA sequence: TGTGCCAGCAGTCTGGGGTACGAGGGGCCCCAGCATTTT. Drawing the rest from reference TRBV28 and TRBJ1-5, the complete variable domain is DVKVTQSSRYLVKRTGEKVFLECVQDMDHENMFWYRQDPGLGLRLIYFSYDVKMKEKGDIPEGYSVSREKKERFSLILESASTNQTSMYLCASSLGYEGPQHFGDGTRLSIL.

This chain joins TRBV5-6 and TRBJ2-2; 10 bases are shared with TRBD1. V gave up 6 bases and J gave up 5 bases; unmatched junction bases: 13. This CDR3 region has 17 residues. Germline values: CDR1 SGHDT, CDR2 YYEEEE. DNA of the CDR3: TGTGCCAGCACCCTACGACAGGGGGCCACTAGAACCGGGGAGCTGTTTTTT. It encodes CASTLRQGATRTGELFF.

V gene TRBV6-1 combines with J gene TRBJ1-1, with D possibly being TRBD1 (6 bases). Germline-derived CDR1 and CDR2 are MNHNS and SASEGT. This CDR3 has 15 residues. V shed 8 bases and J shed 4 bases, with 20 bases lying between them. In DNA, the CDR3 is TGTGCCAGCGGTCAGAACCACAGGGTGGCCACTGAAGCTTTCTTT. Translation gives CASGQNHRVATEAFF.

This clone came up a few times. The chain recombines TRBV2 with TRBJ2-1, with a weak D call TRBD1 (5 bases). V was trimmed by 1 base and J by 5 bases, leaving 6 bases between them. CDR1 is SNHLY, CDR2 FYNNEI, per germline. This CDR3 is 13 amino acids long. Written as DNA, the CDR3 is TGTGCCAGCAGTGAAGGACAGAACAATGAGCAGTTCTTC. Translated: CASSEGQNNEQFF.

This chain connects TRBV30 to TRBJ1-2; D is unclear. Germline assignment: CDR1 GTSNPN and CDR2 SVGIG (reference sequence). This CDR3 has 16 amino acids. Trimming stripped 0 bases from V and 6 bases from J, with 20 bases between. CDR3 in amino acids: CAWSVPPVGEGHGYTF. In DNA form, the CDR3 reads TGTGCCTGGAGTGTACCCCCTGTGGGAGAGGGCCATGGCTACACCTTC.

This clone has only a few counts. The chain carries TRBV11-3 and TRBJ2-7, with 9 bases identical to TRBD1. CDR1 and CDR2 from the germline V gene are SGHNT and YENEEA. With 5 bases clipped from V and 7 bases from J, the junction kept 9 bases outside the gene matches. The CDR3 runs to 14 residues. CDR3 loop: CASSPWTGAQEQYF. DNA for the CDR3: TGTGCCAGCAGCCCGTGGACAGGGGCGCAGGAGCAGTACTTC.

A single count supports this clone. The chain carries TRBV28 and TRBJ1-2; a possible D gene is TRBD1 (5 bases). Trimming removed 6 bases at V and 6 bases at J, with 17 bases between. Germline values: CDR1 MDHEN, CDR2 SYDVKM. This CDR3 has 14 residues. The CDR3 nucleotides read TGTGCCAGCAGCCCATTAGGGCCGACAGATGGCTACACCTTC. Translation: CASSPLGPTDGYTF.

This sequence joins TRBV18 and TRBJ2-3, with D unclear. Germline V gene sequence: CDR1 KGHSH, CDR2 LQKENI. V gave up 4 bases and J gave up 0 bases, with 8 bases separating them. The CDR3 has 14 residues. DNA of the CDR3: TGTGCCAGCTCACAATCGTCTAGCACAGATACGCAGTATTTT. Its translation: CASSQSSSTDTQYF.

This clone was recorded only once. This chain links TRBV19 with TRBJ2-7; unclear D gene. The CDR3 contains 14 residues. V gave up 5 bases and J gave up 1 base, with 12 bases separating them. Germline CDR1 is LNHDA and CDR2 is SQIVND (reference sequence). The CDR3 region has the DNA TGTGCCAGTAGTGCTCCGGAGAGATCCTACGAGCAGTACTTC. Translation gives CASSAPERSYEQYF.

The CDR3 nucleotides are TGCGCCAGCAGCCAGGAACCGGGACTAGCGGGAGACACCGGGGAGCTGTTTTTT. It translates to CASSQEPGLAGDTGELFF. This chain links TRBV4-1 with TRBJ2-2; TRBD2 aligns across 14 bases. V shed 3 bases and J 3 bases; nucleotides not matched to a gene: 6. CDR1 and CDR2 (germline): MGHRA, YSYEKL. The CDR3 consists of 18 residues.

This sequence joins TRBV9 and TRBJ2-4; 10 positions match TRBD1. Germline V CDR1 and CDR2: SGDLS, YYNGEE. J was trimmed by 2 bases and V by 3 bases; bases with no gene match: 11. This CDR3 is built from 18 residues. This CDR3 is CASSAGGQGDPSKNIQYF. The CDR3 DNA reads TGTGCCAGCAGCGCTGGCGGACAGGGGGACCCCTCCAAAAACATTCAGTACTTC.

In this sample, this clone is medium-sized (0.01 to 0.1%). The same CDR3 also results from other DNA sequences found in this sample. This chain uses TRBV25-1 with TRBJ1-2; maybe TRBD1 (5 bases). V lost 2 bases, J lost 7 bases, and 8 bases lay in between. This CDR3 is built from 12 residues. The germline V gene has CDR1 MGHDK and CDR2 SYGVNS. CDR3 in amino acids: CASSEGGGGYTF. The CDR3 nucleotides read TGTGCCAGCAGTGAAGGGGGAGGTGGCTACACCTTC.